The 30 T cell receptor beta chains reported below all come from one sample, sequenced in a study of T cell responses to AZD1222 COVID-19 vaccine. Clones were sequenced by immunoSEQ multiplex PCR, and TCRdb holds only the in-frame ones, with some missing. The sample holds some 97,000 clones; about 87% are singletons and the top ten take roughly 15%. The sequenced sample was peripheral blood, obtained on day 0 of AZD1222 vaccination. These receptors came from an adult in good health.

J is TRBJ2-1 and V is TRBV19; 7 bases align to TRBD1. V lost 6 bases and J lost 6; bases outside the gene matches: 8. Germline V gene sequence: CDR1 LNHDA, CDR2 SQIVND (reference sequence). CDR3 length: 14 residues. The CDR3 protein is CASSTGVSSNEQFF. The DNA for the CDR3 is TGTGCCAGTAGCACAGGGGTTTCAAGCAATGAGCAGTTCTTC. The whole variable domain, remainder taken from reference TRBV19 and TRBJ2-1, is DGGITQSPKYLFRKEGQNVTLSCEQNLNHDAMYWYRQDPGQGLRLIYYSQIVNDFQKGDIAEGYSVSREKKESFPLTVTSAQKNPTAFYLCASSTGVSSNEQFFGPGTRLTVL.

This clone appeared once. The chain has TRBV10-3 and TRBJ2-3; 11 nucleotides match TRBD2. Germline-derived CDR1 and CDR2 are ENHRY and SYGVKD. CDR3 length: 16 residues. V dropped 0 bases and J dropped 4; count of bases not matched to a gene: 3. This chain's CDR3 is CAISESLAGGADTQYF. The CDR3 nucleotides read TGTGCCATCAGTGAGTCCCTAGCGGGAGGAGCAGATACGCAGTATTTT.

The chain joins TRBV10-1 to TRBJ2-3; D uncertain. Trimming removed 2 bases at V and 1 base at J, with 10 bases between. Germline CDR1 and CDR2: WNHNN and SYGVQD (reference sequence). The CDR3 consists of 15 residues. In DNA form, the CDR3 reads TGCGCCAGCAGTGAGCCGAGCTCGGGCACAGATACGCAGTATTTT. This codes for CASSEPSSGTDTQYF.

The gene calls are TRBV29-1 and TRBJ1-2, with unresolved D. The germline V gene encodes CDR1 SQVTM and CDR2 ANQGSEA. The CDR3 runs 12 residues. The V end lost 6 bases, the J end lost 5 bases, and 13 bases lay between the germline ends. The CDR3 DNA sequence: TGCAGCGTCTTCAGGATCCAATATGGCTACACCTTC. The encoded protein is CSVFRIQYGYTF.

The rearrangement uses TRBV19 and TRBJ1-3; D is uncertain. The germline V and J ends were trimmed by 5 bases and 0 bases, with 14 bases remaining between them. Germline-derived CDR1 and CDR2 are LNHDA and SQIVND (reference sequence). CDR3 size: 16 residues. The CDR3 loop reads CASSLPTDFSGNTIYF. CDR3 sequence (DNA): TGTGCCAGTAGTCTTCCAACAGACTTCTCTGGAAACACCATATATTTT.

This clone has a single count. The chain carries TRBV19 and TRBJ1-1; D is possibly TRBD1 (5 bases). This CDR3 region has 13 residues. CDR1 and CDR2 from the germline V gene are LNHDA and SQIVND (reference sequence). The germline V and J ends were trimmed by 7 bases and 12 bases, with 21 bases remaining between them. The CDR3 DNA follows: TGTGCCAGTACCCTAGGGGCAATCGAAGTCCCTTTCTTT. Its translation: CASTLGAIEVPFF.

The chain employs TRBV5-1 and TRBJ2-3, with 8 bases lining up with TRBD1. Germline-derived CDR1 and CDR2 are SGHRS and YFSETQ. The CDR3 has 17 residues. Losses at the gene ends were 0 bases for V and 0 bases for J; bases not matched to a gene: 6. The CDR3 DNA reads as TGCGCCAGCAGCTTGGGGGACAGGCGTGCTAGCACAGATACGCAGTATTTT. Encoded protein: CASSLGDRRASTDTQYF.

CDR3 DNA: TGTGCCAGTAGCCTGGGGTACAATCAGCCCCAGCATTTT. Amino acids: CASSLGYNQPQHF. V is TRBV19 and J is TRBJ1-5; D is undetermined. The CDR3 length is 13 residues. Germline V gene data show CDR1 as LNHDA and CDR2 as SQIVND (reference sequence). V lost 6 bases, J lost 3 bases, and 9 bases lay in between.

The chain combines TRBV3-1 (or the pseudogene TRBV3-2) with TRBJ2-7, with D hard to call. Trimming pared 2 bases from V and 7 bases from J, leaving 21 bases between. Germline CDR1 is LGHDT and CDR2 is YNNKEL (reference sequence). The CDR3 runs 16 residues. CDR3 DNA sequence: TGTGCCAGCAGCCAATCTTTTGGTACTACCATGGGGGAGCAGTACTTC. Translated, it gives CASSQSFGTTMGEQYF.

The chain uses TRBV5-1 and TRBJ2-7; no reliable D call. V shed 1 base and J shed 2 bases, with 10 bases lying between them. The CDR3 consists of 14 residues. Germline V gene lookup returns CDR1 SGHRS and CDR2 YFSETQ. In nucleotides, the CDR3 is TGCGCCAGCAGCTTGCCGGCCAGAACCTACGAGCAGTACTTC. This translates into CASSLPARTYEQYF.

This clone came up once. This chain uses TRBV6-5 with TRBJ2-5; D gene uncertain. Trimming shortened V by 6 bases and J by 5 bases, and 13 bases separated the two germline ends. Germline values: CDR1 MNHEY, CDR2 SVGAGI. The CDR3 runs to 13 residues. The CDR3 DNA reads as TGTGCCAGCAGAGTAAACGTCGGGGAGACCCAGTACTTC. Protein sequence: CASRVNVGETQYF.

This clone was picked up a small number of times. V is TRBV19 and J is TRBJ2-2, with 9 bases matching TRBD1. J was trimmed by 1 base and V by 6 bases; bases with no gene match: 3. Germline CDR1 is LNHDA and CDR2 is SQIVND (reference sequence). The length of the CDR3 is 15 residues. The DNA of the CDR3 is TGTGCCAGTAGAAAGGGACAGGGGAACACCGGGGAGCTGTTTTTT. Amino acids: CASRKGQGNTGELFF.

This clone was found once. The chain recombines TRBV24-1 with TRBJ2-3; 11 positions agree with TRBD2. V shed 3 bases and J 4 bases; nucleotides not matched to a gene: 5. This CDR3 is 16 amino acids long. Germline assignment: CDR1 KGHDR and CDR2 SFDVKD. The CDR3 protein is CATSDVSGGAPDTQYF. Here the CDR3 DNA reads TGTGCCACCAGTGATGTTAGCGGGGGGGCCCCAGATACGCAGTATTTT.

The chain has TRBV3-1 (or the pseudogene TRBV3-2) and TRBJ2-5; 9 positions match TRBD2. Germline V gives CDR1 LGHDT, CDR2 YNNKEL (reference sequence). The CDR3 is 16 amino acids. V lost 1 base and J lost 5; bases outside the gene matches: 8. The CDR3 DNA sequence: TGTGCCAGCAGCCAAGGGGCTAGCGGGGTGGTGGAGACCCAGTACTTC. Translated, it gives CASSQGASGVVETQYF.

This sequence joins TRBV7-9 and TRBJ2-2; D remains unclear. The CDR3 consists of 13 residues. The V gene's germline CDR1 is SEHNR and CDR2 FQNEAQ (reference sequence). The CDR3 DNA sequence: TGTGCAGCGACACCGCCTAGCACCGGGGAGCTGTTTTTT. As protein: CAATPPSTGELFF.

The chain recombines TRBV27 with TRBJ2-4, with D possibly TRBD1 on 6 matching bases. V gave up 6 bases and J gave up 1 base, with 22 bases separating them. The CDR3 contains 18 residues. Germline CDR1 reads MNHEY; CDR2 reads SMNVEV (reference sequence). CDR3 in DNA: TGTGCCAGCAGCCGTAAATTCGAGGGGGTGAATGCCAAAAACATTCAGTACTTC. Translated: CASSRKFEGVNAKNIQYF.

This sequence joins TRBV7-9 and TRBJ1-6, with 7 bases matching TRBD1. Germline-derived CDR1 and CDR2 are SEHNR and FQNEAQ (reference sequence). The V and J ends lost 6 bases and 5 bases, in that order; junction bases with no gene match: 7. The CDR3 has 15 residues. The CDR3 DNA reads TGTGCCAGCAGGGCGCCGGGACAGAATAATTCACCCCTCCACTTT. This gives the protein CASRAPGQNNSPLHF.

The J gene is TRBJ1-1, the V gene TRBV2; D ambiguous. The length of the CDR3 is 14 residues. Trimming removed 6 bases from V and 0 bases from J, with 11 bases in between. Germline V CDR1 and CDR2: SNHLY, FYNNEI. For the CDR3, the DNA is TGTGCCAGCAGATCGGGATTCATGAACACTGAAGCTTTCTTT. It encodes CASRSGFMNTEAFF. Together with reference TRBV2 and TRBJ1-1, the CDR3 gives the full variable domain: EPEVTQTPSHQVTQMGQEVILRCVPISNHLYFYWYRQILGQKVEFLVSFYNNEISEKSEIFDDQFSVERPDGSNFTLKIRSTKLEDSAMYFCASRSGFMNTEAFFGQGTRLTVV.

The chain has TRBV5-1 and TRBJ1-2, with TRBD1 as a possible D gene (6 bases). V shed 0 bases and J shed 2 bases, with 11 bases lying between them. There are 15 residues in the CDR3. Germline CDR1 reads SGHRS; CDR2 reads YFSETQ. The CDR3 protein is CASSLEGGSNYGYTF. The CDR3 DNA is TGCGCCAGCAGCTTGGAAGGGGGTTCCAACTATGGCTACACCTTC.

This chain joins TRBV5-1 and TRBJ2-3; TRBD2 matches 9 bases. The CDR3 runs to 15 residues. The germline gives CDR1 SGHRS, CDR2 YFSETQ. V trimming: 5 bases; J trimming: 4 bases; junction bases outside the gene matches: 8. DNA of the CDR3: TGCGCCAGCAGTTCTGCGGGGGGGCCGCCAGATACGCAGTATTTT. It is translated as CASSSAGGPPDTQYF.

The gene calls are TRBV5-1 and TRBJ1-6, with no clear D. V dropped 0 bases and J dropped 7 bases, with 11 bases sitting between them. This CDR3 has 15 residues. The germline V gene has CDR1 SGHRS and CDR2 YFSETQ. CDR3 amino acids: CASSLAAGENSPLHF. The CDR3 DNA follows: TGCGCCAGCAGCTTGGCCGCGGGAGAAAATTCACCCCTCCACTTT. Together with reference TRBV5-1 and TRBJ1-6, the CDR3 gives the full variable domain: KAGVTQTPRYLIKTRGQQVTLSCSPISGHRSVSWYQQTPGQGLQFLFEYFSETQRNKGNFPGRFSGRQFSNSRSEMNVSTLELGDSALYLCASSLAAGENSPLHFGNGTRLTVT.

The chain combines TRBV18 with TRBJ1-3; TRBD1 might be the D (5 bases). V gave up 5 bases and J gave up 0 bases, with 11 bases separating them. CDR1 is KGHSH and CDR2 is LQKENI in the germline V gene. The CDR3 sequence is 15 residues long. For the CDR3, the DNA is TGTGCCAGCTCAACTCAGGGCAGCTCTGGAAACACCATATATTTT. It encodes CASSTQGSSGNTIYF.

This chain links TRBV3-1 (or the pseudogene TRBV3-2) with TRBJ1-2; the D is unclear. The V gene's germline CDR1 is LGHDT and CDR2 YNNKEL (reference sequence). The germline V and J ends were trimmed by 1 base and 8 bases, with 11 bases remaining between them. CDR3 size: 13 residues. CDR3 in amino acids: CASSQGVKEGYTF. CDR3 nucleotide sequence: TGTGCCAGCAGCCAAGGTGTTAAGGAAGGCTACACCTTC.

The chain employs TRBV3-1 (or the pseudogene TRBV3-2) and TRBJ1-5; D is unclear. The length of the CDR3 is 15 residues. Germline values: CDR1 LGHDT, CDR2 YNNKEL (reference sequence). The V end lost 0 bases, the J end lost 0 bases, and 6 bases lay between the germline ends. The DNA of the CDR3 is TGTGCCAGCAGCCAAGACTCCAATAGCAATCAGCCCCAGCATTTT. Translation: CASSQDSNSNQPQHF.

The rearrangement uses TRBV7-9 and TRBJ2-7, with D unresolved. Germline V CDR1 and CDR2: SEHNR, FQNEAQ (reference sequence). The CDR3 contains 13 residues. The germline V and J ends were trimmed by 5 bases and 4 bases, with 12 bases remaining between them. The CDR3: CASSQRSGYEQYF. The DNA of the CDR3 is TGTGCCAGCAGCCAAAGGTCCGGATACGAGCAGTACTTC.

The genes are TRBV11-2 and TRBJ1-5; D unclear. Per the germline V gene, CDR1 is SGHAT and CDR2 is FQNNGV. The length of the CDR3 is 12 residues. V was clipped by 4 bases and J by 6 bases, with 7 bases between them. CDR3 bases: TGTGCCAGCAGCTCCCGGGGTCAGCCCCAGCATTTT. It translates to CASSSRGQPQHF.

The chain carries TRBV19 and TRBJ1-5, with no clear D. The V gene lost 5 bases and the J gene lost 1 base, with 15 bases spanning the gap. Per the germline V gene, CDR1 is LNHDA and CDR2 is SQIVND (reference sequence). This CDR3 region has 16 residues. This CDR3 is CASSSPGVLSNQPQHF. DNA of the CDR3: TGTGCCAGTAGTTCCCCTGGGGTTCTAAGCAATCAGCCCCAGCATTTT.

J is TRBJ2-7 and V is TRBV28, with 7 bases lining up with TRBD1. The length of the CDR3 is 15 residues. V shed 6 bases, J shed 2 bases, and the junction held 10 bases outside the gene matches. The V gene's germline CDR1 is MDHEN and CDR2 SYDVKM. The CDR3 DNA follows: TGTGCCAGCAGCAACCTCCGGGACAGAACCTACGAGCAGTACTTC. This translates into CASSNLRDRTYEQYF.

The chain links TRBV2 to TRBJ1-1, with D hard to call. V was clipped by 6 bases and J by 4 bases, with 12 bases between them. The CDR3 length is 13 residues. Germline V gives CDR1 SNHLY, CDR2 FYNNEI. The DNA for the CDR3 is TGTGCCAGCAGAAAAGAGTGGGGCACTGAAGCTTTCTTT. It encodes CASRKEWGTEAFF.

This rearrangement joins TRBV7-3 to TRBJ2-3; 8 nucleotides align to TRBD2. The V gene's germline CDR1 is SGHTA and CDR2 FQGTGA. The CDR3 is 17 residues long. V was pared by 2 bases and J by 6 bases, with 13 bases of the junction left unmatched. The DNA for the CDR3 is TGTGCCAGCAGCTTACCGTTAGCGGGGACGATCAATGATACGCAGTATTTT. Its protein product is CASSLPLAGTINDTQYF. Using reference TRBV7-3 and TRBJ2-3 for the parts outside the CDR3, the full variable domain is GAGVSQTPSNKVTEKGKYVELRCDPISGHTALYWYRQSLGQGPEFLIYFQGTGAADDSGLPNDRFFAVRPEGSVSTLKIQRTERGDSAVYLCASSLPLAGTINDTQYFGPGTRLTVL.